This T cell receptor beta chain was retrieved from a study of T cell repertoires in cytomegalovirus infection. Whole-study context: A matching HLA type, together with CMV infection, was signaled by public TCR beta signatures.

TCRdb used MiXCR to reprocess the reads, holding one entry per CDR3 protein. The sample includes 510,000 or so distinct CDR3 sequences, less than 30% of them seen just once. Study outcomes and limitations: HLA-C-restricted CMV-specific TCR beta clonotypes prevailed in the ex vivo response.

CDR3 length: 11 residues. V was pared by 6 bases and J by 6 bases, with 8 bases between. Germline V lookup: CDR1 SNHLY, CDR2 FYNNEI. This clonotype was picked up a small number of times. Its antigen is not known. The material sequenced was PBMCs. The rearrangement joins TRBV2 to TRBJ1-2, with a weak D call TRBD1 (5 bases). This sequence was found in a human donor in good health (CMV status not recorded). Some clones in this sample may be carry-over from other donors' samples. The CDR3 DNA reads TGTGCCAGCAGGGTAGGGGATGGCTACACCTTC. Translated: CASRVGDGYTF.